This T cell receptor (beta chain) derives from a study of cytomegalovirus exposure and HLA in healthy donors. About this clone itself: The germline gene is not matched at one end of the junction; a read error may be the cause.

PCR employed 60 Vbeta and 13 Jbeta primers. Here immunoSEQ multiplex PCR was the method, and the copy in TCRdb shows in-frame clones only, minus some. The sample has approximately 98,000 clones; more than 60% are singletons. Germline-derived CDR1 and CDR2 are SGDLS and YYNGEE. This CDR3 contains 11 residues. The clonotype comes from a man younger than 30 in good health and CMV-seropositive. The sample comprised PBMCs. The genes are TRBV9 and TRBJ2-3; possibly TRBD2 for D (5 bases). The CDR3 DNA sequence: TGCCCAAGGCGGGTGGGAGATACGCAGTATTTT. The encoded protein is CPRRVGDTQYF.